A selection of T cell receptor beta chains follows, all from one sample in a study of cytomegalovirus exposure and HLA in healthy donors. The protocol was immunoSEQ multiplex PCR, while the TCRdb copy is restricted to in-frame clones and leaves out a portion. The sample contains approximately 110,000 clones, around 75% of which appear only once. The sequenced sample was PBMCs. These receptors all come from a man aged 30 to 39 in good health and CMV-seronegative. Each CDR3 is given with its conserved first and last residue. Each record gives: CDR3 protein, CDR3 DNA, D gene, clone size, J gene, CDR3 length, V gene. A D gene is named only where the DNA matches it firmly. For some rows the clone size is stated as once, few or many, or as a class when expanded; others skip it.

CASSRTGGSTYEQYF	TGTGCCAGCAGCAGAACAGGGGGCAGTACCTACGAGCAGTACTTC	TRBD1	-	TRBJ2-7	15	TRBV6-5
CASSPGRRGYEQYF	TGTGCCAGCTCACCGGGGAGGCGGGGTTACGAGCAGTACTTC	-	-	TRBJ2-7	14	TRBV18
CASSLGTSGTPETQYF	TGCGCCAGCAGCTTGGGGACTAGCGGGACCCCAGAGACCCAGTACTTC	TRBD2	-	TRBJ2-5	16	TRBV5-1
CASSYDTRGYEQYF	TGTGCCAGCAGTTATGACACTCGGGGCTACGAGCAGTACTTC	-	few	TRBJ2-7	14	TRBV28
CASSVDSYQPQHF	TGTGCCAGCAGTGTAGACAGTTATCAGCCCCAGCATTTT	-	-	TRBJ1-5	13	TRBV6-4
CASSVDGLSSNEQFF	TGTGCCAGCAGCGTAGACGGCCTTAGCTCTAATGAGCAGTTCTTC	-	-	TRBJ2-1	15	TRBV9
CASSRSANTEAFF	TGTGCCAGCTCACGTAGTGCGAACACTGAAGCTTTCTTT	-	-	TRBJ1-1	13	TRBV18
CARNRQGPLNTEAFF	TGTGCCAGAAATAGACAGGGGCCCTTGAACACTGAAGCTTTCTTT	TRBD1	-	TRBJ1-1	15	TRBV5-3
CASSFSGLGGYEQYF	TGTGCCAGCAGCTTTTCTGGACTAGGAGGGTACGAGCAGTACTTC	TRBD2	-	TRBJ2-7	15	TRBV7-3
CSVEQGNTIYF	TGCAGCGTTGAGCAGGGAAACACCATATATTTT	-	-	TRBJ1-3	11	TRBV29-1
CAWSRRARVTEAFF	TGTGCCTGGAGTAGGAGGGCGAGGGTCACTGAAGCTTTCTTT	-	few	TRBJ1-1	14	TRBV30
CASSLGQGAFVDTEAFF	TGTGCCAGCAGCTTAGGACAGGGGGCTTTCGTGGACACTGAAGCTTTCTTT	TRBD1	-	TRBJ1-1	17	TRBV7-9
CACPGPREGHEQYF	TGTGCCTGCCCGGGCCCTCGGGAGGGCCACGAGCAGTACTTC	TRBD2	-	TRBJ2-7	14	TRBV30
CASGEQGKSDIQYF	TGTGCCAGTGGGGAACAGGGGAAGTCGGACATTCAGTACTTC	TRBD1	-	TRBJ2-4	14	TRBV19
CASSAGQSNQPQHF	TGTGCCAGCAGCGCTGGACAGTCCAATCAGCCCCAGCATTTT	-	once	TRBJ1-5	14	TRBV27
CASSFSGSHNQPQHF	TGTGCCAGCAGTTTTTCAGGGTCCCACAATCAGCCCCAGCATTTT	-	-	TRBJ1-5	15	TRBV28
CASSPNQPQHF	TGTGCCAGCAGTCCAAATCAGCCCCAGCATTTT	-	-	TRBJ1-5	11	TRBV28
CASSLQPQGNEKLFF	TGTGCCAGCAGCCTACAGCCGCAGGGCAATGAAAAACTGTTTTTT	-	few	TRBJ1-4	15	TRBV7-6
CASGYDTNTEAFF	TGTGCTAGTGGTTATGACACCAACACTGAAGCTTTCTTT	-	-	TRBJ1-1	13	TRBV12-5
CASSVTDTAAEKLFF	TGTGCCAGCAGCGTAACGGACACCGCGGCCGAAAAACTGTTTTTT	-	few	TRBJ1-4	15	TRBV9
CASSSTRPSYEQYF	TGTGCCAGCAGTTCGACTAGACCATCCTACGAGCAGTACTTC	-	-	TRBJ2-7	14	TRBV7-8
CASSYGQGGLYF	TGTGCCAGCAGCTACGGACAGGGAGGACTCTACTTC	TRBD1	-	TRBJ2-7	12	TRBV7-2
CASSFHREPGELFF	TGTGCCAGCAGTTTCCACCGGGAGCCCGGGGAGCTGTTTTTT	-	-	TRBJ2-2	14	TRBV28
CATSRSDSSNQPQHF	TGTGCCACCAGCAGATCCGACAGTAGCAATCAGCCCCAGCATTTT	-	few	TRBJ1-5	15	TRBV15
CAWRSLAGYEQYF	TGTGCCTGGAGGAGTCTAGCGGGCTACGAGCAGTACTTC	TRBD2	-	TRBJ2-7	13	TRBV30
CASSRLAGRETQYF	TGTGCCAGCAGCCGACTAGCGGGAAGAGAGACCCAGTACTTC	TRBD2	-	TRBJ2-5	14	TRBV14
CASSQDLGAGGLETQYF	TGTGCCAGCAGCCAAGATCTCGGAGCGGGAGGGCTTGAGACCCAGTACTTC	TRBD2	-	TRBJ2-5	17	TRBV4-2
CASSEAGTGAYNEQFF	TGTGCCAGCAGTGAAGCAGGGACAGGGGCGTACAATGAGCAGTTCTTC	TRBD1	-	TRBJ2-1	16	TRBV25-1
CASSQGYRVDQPQHF	TGCGCCAGCAGCCAGGGGTACAGGGTGGATCAGCCCCAGCATTTT	-	few	TRBJ1-5	15	TRBV4-3
CASSYRQGGSPLHF	TGTGCCAGCAGTTATCGCCAGGGGGGTTCACCCCTCCACTTT	TRBD1	-	TRBJ1-6	14	TRBV6-5
CASSFRQYQETQYF	TGTGCCAGCAGCTTTAGACAGTACCAAGAGACCCAGTACTTC	-	-	TRBJ2-5	14	TRBV5-6
CASSATASTVNYGYTF	TGCGCCAGCAGCGCGACAGCCTCAACGGTTAACTATGGCTACACCTTC	-	-	TRBJ1-2	16	TRBV5-1
CASSYSSGGDEKLFF	TGTGCCAGCAGTTACTCCTCCGGGGGGGATGAAAAACTGTTTTTT	-	-	TRBJ1-4	15	TRBV6-5
CASSPTGTAYEQYF	TGCGCCAGCAGCCCGACAGGGACGGCCTACGAGCAGTACTTC	TRBD1	-	TRBJ2-7	14	TRBV5-1
CSVESGQSKNIQYF	TGCAGCGTTGAATCTGGACAGTCCAAAAACATTCAGTACTTC	-	-	TRBJ2-4	14	TRBV29-1
CASSYEGSYEQYF	TGTGCCAGCAGTTACGAGGGTTCCTACGAGCAGTACTTC	-	medium-sized	TRBJ2-7	13	TRBV6-5
CASSFLAGASEQYF	TGTGCCAGCAGTTTCCTAGCGGGGGCCTCCGAGCAGTACTTC	TRBD2	-	TRBJ2-7	14	TRBV6-5
CASSLGEVTDTQYF	TGCGCCAGCAGCTTGGGTGAGGTCACAGATACGCAGTATTTT	-	once	TRBJ2-3	14	TRBV5-1
CASRGYDTANQPQHF	TGTGCCAGCAGGGGCTATGACACCGCTAATCAGCCCCAGCATTTT	-	-	TRBJ1-5	15	TRBV2
CASSPGQGPLPQYF	TGTGCCAGCTCACCGGGACAGGGACCCCTGCCCCAGTACTTC	TRBD1	few	TRBJ2-5	14	TRBV18
CASSAVALAGNEQYF	TGCGCCAGCAGCGCCGTAGCGCTAGCGGGAAACGAGCAGTACTTC	TRBD2	-	TRBJ2-7	15	TRBV5-1
CASSYSNGGTEAFF	TGTGCCAGCAGTTACTCGAACGGGGGAACTGAAGCTTTCTTT	-	few	TRBJ1-1	14	TRBV6-5
CASSPTNRGYGYTF	TGTGCCAGCAGCCCCACGAACAGGGGCTATGGCTACACCTTC	TRBD1	-	TRBJ1-2	14	TRBV7-9
CATRPGSQGNQPQHF	TGTGCCACCCGGCCCGGCTCACAGGGAAATCAGCCCCAGCATTTT	-	-	TRBJ1-5	15	TRBV19
CAWKIAGAWTQYF	TGTGCCTGGAAAATAGCGGGGGCATGGACGCAGTATTTT	TRBD2	-	TRBJ2-3	13	TRBV30
CASSSRTGEETQYF	TGTGCCAGCAGCTCGAGGACGGGAGAAGAGACCCAGTACTTC	-	-	TRBJ2-5	14	TRBV7-8
CASSLASGNGRGYTF	TGTGCCAGCAGCTTAGCTTCGGGTAATGGTCGCGGCTACACCTTC	-	-	TRBJ1-2	15	TRBV7-2
CASSRTGLYTEAFF	TGTGCCAGCAGCCGGACAGGTTTATACACTGAAGCTTTCTTT	TRBD1	few	TRBJ1-1	14	TRBV5-6